The source of this T cell receptor (beta chain) is a study of blood T cell repertoires in COVID-19. Study summary: Nucleic acid was either cDNA or gDNA, and it came from T cells, B-cell-depleted T cells, or PBMCs.

Clones were read by immunoSEQ multiplex PCR, and TCRdb kept only the in-frame ones, dropping some. The sample includes 250,000 or so clones, more than 65% of them seen just once. Grouping used clinical history reported by participants in a survey and questionnaire. Two negative PCRs, clearance, or symptom resolution characterized the recovered Cohort 3 donors. Trimming took off 3 bases at V and 5 bases at J, with 16 bases between the two ends. Germline CDR1 SEHNR, CDR2 FQNEAQ (reference sequence). This CDR3 comprises 15 residues. The origin of this receptor is a man over 45 who had recovered from COVID-19. Sequenced sample: PBMCs or T cells enriched from blood (not recorded which). V and J are TRBV7-9 and TRBJ1-1, with D perhaps TRBD1 (6 bases). As DNA, the CDR3 is TGTGCCAGCAGCTTTTGGAACAGGGCGCGGACTGAAGCTTTCTTT. Its translation is CASSFWNRARTEAFF.